A selection of T cell receptor beta chains follows, all from one sample in a study of shared clonotypes between healthy human individuals. The repertoire was sequenced with immunoSEQ multiplex PCR; TCRdb's copy has only in-frame clones and lacks some. The table has about 600,000 clones, around 78% seen once. Sequenced: PBMCs. The receptors here all came from a woman between 40 and 55 years old in good health. Some clones in this sample may be carry-over from other donors' samples. The CDR3 runs from the conserved cysteine through the conserved F or W. The D gene is left open where the match is weak. For some rows the clone size is stated as once, few or many, or as a class when expanded; others skip it.

J,V,size,D,DNA,CDR3
TRBJ2-7,TRBV7-2,.,.,TGTGCCAGCAGCGTCGACACCGGCACCTACGAGCAGTACTTC,CASSVDTGTYEQYF
TRBJ2-3,TRBV29-1,.,.,TGCAGCGCCGAGCCGGGGCTGGGCACAGATACGCAGTATTTT,CSAEPGLGTDTQYF
TRBJ1-1,TRBV15,.,.,TGTGCCACCGCCCGGACAAAGACAGGTAACGCTGAAGCTTTCTTT,CATARTKTGNAEAFF
TRBJ1-3,TRBV5-1,few,.,TGCGCCAGCAGCTTGGTTGGGGGATCGGGAGGAAACACCATATATTTT,CASSLVGGSGGNTIYF
TRBJ2-7,TRBV9,.,.,TGTGCCAGCAGCGTAGGGGCAGGGGCGAGAGAGCAGTACTTC,CASSVGAGAREQYF
TRBJ2-1,TRBV20-1,.,.,TGCAGTGCTACCCCTGACAATGAGCAGTTCTTC,CSATPDNEQFF
TRBJ2-1,TRBV28,.,TRBD2,TGTGCCAGCAGTTCCCTTACACCAACTAGCGGGAGGGGGTACGGTACAGATGAGCAGTTCTTC,CASSSLTPTSGRGYGTDEQFF
TRBJ1-1,TRBV6-1,.,TRBD1,TGTGCCAGCAGTGAGCGACAGGGCTGGGGCACTGAAGCTTTCTTT,CASSERQGWGTEAFF
TRBJ1-5,TRBV5-1,.,TRBD1,TGCGCCAGCAGCGCTTCCGGGACAGACTCCAATCAGCCCCAGCATTTT,CASSASGTDSNQPQHF
TRBJ1-2,TRBV6-5,.,TRBD1,TGTGCCAGCGGATATCAGGGGGCTTTCTATGGCTACACCTTC,CASGYQGAFYGYTF
TRBJ2-5,TRBV6-5,.,TRBD2,TGTGCCAGCAGTTACTCCGGACTAGCGGGAGAGACCCAGTACTTC,CASSYSGLAGETQYF
TRBJ2-5,TRBV5-4,.,.,TGTGCCAGCAGCCCGCGTCGAGGGTTCGGGGAGACCCAGTACTTC,CASSPRRGFGETQYF
TRBJ2-7,TRBV27,few,TRBD1,TGTGCCAGCAGGCTCTACTCCGGGACAGAAAAGTCCGAGCAGTACTTC,CASRLYSGTEKSEQYF